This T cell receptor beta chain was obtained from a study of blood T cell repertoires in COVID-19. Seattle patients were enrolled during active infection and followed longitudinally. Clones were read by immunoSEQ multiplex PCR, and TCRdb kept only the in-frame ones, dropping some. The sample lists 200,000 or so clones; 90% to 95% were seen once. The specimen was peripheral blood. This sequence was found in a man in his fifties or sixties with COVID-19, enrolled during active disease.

The CDR3 is CASSQDIQGWYGYTF. CDR3 nucleotides: TGTGCCAGCAGCCAAGATATCCAGGGATGGTATGGCTACACCTTC. The chain has TRBV3-1 (or the pseudogene TRBV3-2) and TRBJ1-2, with D perhaps TRBD1 (5 bases). Germline V gene data show CDR1 as LGHDT and CDR2 as YNNKEL (reference sequence). V lost 0 bases to trimming and J lost 5 bases, with 13 bases between them. The CDR3 length is 15 residues.